Each of the 5 T cell receptor beta chains below was sequenced from the same sample in a study of blood T cell repertoires in COVID-19. Sequenced by immunoSEQ multiplex PCR; TCRdb stores in-frame clones only, minus some. The sample lists about 230,000 clones, about nine tenths seen once, with 2% to 2.5% in the top ten. The sample comprised PBMCs or T cells enriched from blood (not recorded which). These receptors were obtained from a woman in her thirties or forties with acute COVID-19.

The genes are TRBV19 and TRBJ2-3; possibly TRBD2 for D (6 bases). V gave up 4 bases and J gave up 4 bases, with 9 bases separating them. CDR3 length: 13 residues. Germline lookup yields CDR1 LNHDA and CDR2 SQIVND (reference sequence). CDR3 loop: CASSSGGADTQYF. DNA of the CDR3: TGTGCCAGTAGTAGTGGCGGGGCAGATACGCAGTATTTT.

The chain carries TRBV7-6 and TRBJ2-2; TRBD2 agrees at 12 bases. After removal of 4 bases from V and 6 bases from J, the junction contained 6 bases not matched to a gene. Looked up from germline, CDR1 is SGHVS and CDR2 is FNYEAQ. The CDR3 is 16 amino acids. In DNA form, the CDR3 reads TGTGCCAGCAGCTCACCGACTAGCGGGAGTTCCGGGGAGCTGTTTTTT. It specifies CASSSPTSGSSGELFF.

The gene calls are TRBV7-9 and TRBJ1-1; TRBD1 is a possible D gene (6 bases). Germline V gene sequence: CDR1 SEHNR, CDR2 FQNEAQ (reference sequence). V lost 5 bases and J lost 11, with 12 bases in between. The CDR3 extends over 11 amino acids. CDR3 residues: CASSVQGDAFF. Written as DNA, the CDR3 is TGTGCCAGCAGCGTACAGGGTGATGCTTTCTTT.

V usage is TRBV11-2 and J usage is TRBJ2-7, with 7 bases aligning to TRBD1. The junction had 7 bases not matched to a gene; V was cut back by 5 bases and J by 0 bases. This CDR3 region has 15 residues. Germline CDR1 reads SGHAT; CDR2 reads FQNNGV. The CDR3 spells CASSPATGISYEQYF. Written as DNA, the CDR3 is TGTGCCAGCAGCCCCGCGACAGGGATCTCCTACGAGCAGTACTTC.

The CDR3 sequence: CASSSRDQPQHF. The CDR3 nucleotides are TGTGCCAGCTCTTCGCGAGATCAGCCCCAGCATTTT. The chain has TRBV18 and TRBJ1-5; D call uncertain. The CDR3 totals 12 residues. Trimming removed 6 bases at V and 5 bases at J, with 8 bases between. The germline gives CDR1 KGHSH, CDR2 LQKENI.